The clone carrying this T cell receptor (beta chain) has at least ten counts. Its antigen is unknown. Thyroid surgery was preceded by no treatment in any patient. TCRdb re-called clones from the PCR reads using MiXCR. Here the sample spans approximately 79,000 clones, 7.5% to 9% being singletons. This specimen comes from a study of metastatic and nonmetastatic thyroid tumors. Background on the study: From malignant and benign thyroid patients, repertoires in blood and in tumor or nodule tissue were compared.

Germline CDR1 is MDHEN and CDR2 is SYDVKM. CDR3 length equals 12 residues. Deletions cut 2 bases from V and 3 bases from J, with 4 bases between. Study results and limitations: Significantly higher TCR beta diversity was reportedly seen in malignant thyroid tumors than benign nodules, in blood and tumor.

This chain joins TRBV28 and TRBJ1-2; D gene uncertain. This receptor was obtained from a female donor with papillary thyroid cancer or a benign thyroid nodule (not recorded which). Some clones in this sample may be carry-over from other donors' samples. The sample consisted of blood. CDR3 sequence reads: CASSLTDYGYTF. The CDR3 DNA sequence: TGTGCCAGCAGTTTAACAGACTATGGCTACACCTTC.